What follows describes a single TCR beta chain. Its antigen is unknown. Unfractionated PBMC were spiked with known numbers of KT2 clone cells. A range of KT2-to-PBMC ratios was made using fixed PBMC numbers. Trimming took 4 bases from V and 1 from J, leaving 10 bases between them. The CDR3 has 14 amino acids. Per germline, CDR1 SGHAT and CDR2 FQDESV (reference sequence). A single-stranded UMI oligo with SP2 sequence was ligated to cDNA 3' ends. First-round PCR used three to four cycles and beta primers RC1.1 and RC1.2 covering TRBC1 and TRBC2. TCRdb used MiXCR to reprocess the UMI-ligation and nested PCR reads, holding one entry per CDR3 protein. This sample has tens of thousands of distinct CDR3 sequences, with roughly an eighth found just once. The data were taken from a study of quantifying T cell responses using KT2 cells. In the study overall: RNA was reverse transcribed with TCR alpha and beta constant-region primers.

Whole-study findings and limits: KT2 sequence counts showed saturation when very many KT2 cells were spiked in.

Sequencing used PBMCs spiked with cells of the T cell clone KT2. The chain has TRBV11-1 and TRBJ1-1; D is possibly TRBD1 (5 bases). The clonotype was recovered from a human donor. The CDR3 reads CASSSDRSNTEAFF. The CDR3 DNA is TGTGCCAGCAGCTCAGACAGATCGAACACTGAAGCTTTCTTT.